This T cell receptor beta chain was observed in a study of blood T cell repertoires in COVID-19. At the level of the study: Samples of COVID-19 (acute and convalescent) were obtained from the United States, Italy and Spain. T cells, B-cell-depleted T cells, or PBMCs provided the cDNA or gDNA that served as material.

Authors' data handling: Cell counts per sample came from amplifying reference gene primers. Profiled with immunoSEQ multiplex PCR; TCRdb holds only in-frame clones, not every one. The V and J calls and clone size were taken over from that table, and D and trimming were inferred from the DNA. The sample has nearly 300,000 clones; roughly 83% are singletons. With 3 bases clipped from V and 2 bases from J, the junction kept 6 bases outside the gene matches. The CDR3 runs 14 residues. The germline V gene encodes CDR1 GTSNPN and CDR2 SVGIG (reference sequence). This sequence was found in a human donor with COVID-19, enrolled during active disease. The donor label of this sample is uncertain. The chain joins TRBV30 to TRBJ2-7; 8 bases align to TRBD1. Sequencing input: peripheral blood. For the CDR3, the DNA is TGTGCCTGGAGGCAGGGGGCCTCCCCCTACGAGCAGTACTTC. It encodes CAWRQGASPYEQYF.